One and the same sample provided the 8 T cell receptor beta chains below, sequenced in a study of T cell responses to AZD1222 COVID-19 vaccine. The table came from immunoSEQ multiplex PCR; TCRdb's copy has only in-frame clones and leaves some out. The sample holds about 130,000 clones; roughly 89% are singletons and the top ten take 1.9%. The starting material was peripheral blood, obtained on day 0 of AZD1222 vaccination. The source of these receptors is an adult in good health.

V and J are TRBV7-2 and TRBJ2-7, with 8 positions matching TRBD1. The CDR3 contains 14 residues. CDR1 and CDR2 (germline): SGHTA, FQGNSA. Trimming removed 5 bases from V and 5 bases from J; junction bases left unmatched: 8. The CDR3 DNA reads TGTGCCAGCAGCCTACAGGGGGGTAGAAACGAGCAGTACTTC. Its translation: CASSLQGGRNEQYF. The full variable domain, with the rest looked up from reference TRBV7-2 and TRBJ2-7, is GAGVSQSPSNKVTEKGKDVELRCDPISGHTALYWYRQSLGQGLEFLIYFQGNSAPDKSGLPSDRFSAERTGGSVSTLTIQRTQQEDSAVYLCASSLQGGRNEQYFGPGTRLTVT.

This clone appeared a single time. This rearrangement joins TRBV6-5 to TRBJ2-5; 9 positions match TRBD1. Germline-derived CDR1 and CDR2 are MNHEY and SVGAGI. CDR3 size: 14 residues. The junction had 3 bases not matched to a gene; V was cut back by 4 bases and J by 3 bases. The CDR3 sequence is CASSWTGVKETQYF. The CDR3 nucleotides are TGTGCCAGCAGTTGGACAGGGGTTAAAGAGACCCAGTACTTC.

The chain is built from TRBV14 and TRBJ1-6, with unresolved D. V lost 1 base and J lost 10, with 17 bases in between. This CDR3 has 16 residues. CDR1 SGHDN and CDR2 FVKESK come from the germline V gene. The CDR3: CASSQVVPTKGSPLHF. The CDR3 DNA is TGTGCCAGCAGCCAAGTAGTACCGACCAAGGGCTCACCCCTCCACTTT.

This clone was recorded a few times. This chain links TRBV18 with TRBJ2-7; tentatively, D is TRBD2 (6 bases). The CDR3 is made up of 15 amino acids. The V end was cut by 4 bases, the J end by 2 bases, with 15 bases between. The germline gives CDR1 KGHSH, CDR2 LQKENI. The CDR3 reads CASSRTEGLTYEQYF. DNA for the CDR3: TGTGCCAGCTCACGGACGGAGGGACTGACCTACGAGCAGTACTTC.

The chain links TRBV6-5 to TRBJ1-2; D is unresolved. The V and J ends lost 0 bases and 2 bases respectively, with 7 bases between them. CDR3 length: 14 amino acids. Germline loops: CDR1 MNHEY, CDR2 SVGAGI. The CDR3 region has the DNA TGTGCCAGCAGTTACTCGAAAATAAACTATGGCTACACCTTC. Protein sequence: CASSYSKINYGYTF.

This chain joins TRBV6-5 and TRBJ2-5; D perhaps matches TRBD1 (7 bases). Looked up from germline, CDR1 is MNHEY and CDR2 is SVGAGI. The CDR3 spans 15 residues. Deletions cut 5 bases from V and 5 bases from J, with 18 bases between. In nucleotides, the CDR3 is TGTGCCAGCAGTCCCCTCCGACAGGGAGGTGAGACCCAGTACTTC. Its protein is CASSPLRQGGETQYF.

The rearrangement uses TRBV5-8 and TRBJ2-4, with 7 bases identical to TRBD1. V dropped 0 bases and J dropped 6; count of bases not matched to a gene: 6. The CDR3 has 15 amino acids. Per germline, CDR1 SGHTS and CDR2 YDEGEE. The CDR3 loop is CASSLGQGSGNIQYF. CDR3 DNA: TGTGCCAGCAGCTTGGGACAGGGATCGGGAAACATTCAGTACTTC. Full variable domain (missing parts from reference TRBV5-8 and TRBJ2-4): EAGVTQSPTHLIKTRGQQATLRCSPISGHTSVYWYQQALGLGLQFLLWYDEGEERNRGNFPPRFSGRQFPNYSSELNVNALELEDSALYLCASSLGQGSGNIQYFGAGTRLSVL.

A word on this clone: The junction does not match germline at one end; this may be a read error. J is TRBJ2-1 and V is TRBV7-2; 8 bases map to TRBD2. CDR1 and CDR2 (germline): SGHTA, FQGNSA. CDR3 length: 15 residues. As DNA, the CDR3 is TGTGCCAGCACCTTACTGGCGGGAGGTTACAATGAGCAGTTCTTC. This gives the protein CASTLLAGGYNEQFF.